A single T cell receptor beta chain is shown here with its context. The target of this receptor is not known. No base quality information exists; no much larger clone differs at one position. These data originate in a study of blood T cell repertoires in COVID-19 (dated by TCRdb to the early 2020s). Some background on the complete study: The collaborator samples originated in the United States, Italy and Spain and spanned the acute and convalescent phases of COVID-19. The material from the prospective study consisted of cDNA or gDNA derived from T cells, B-cell-depleted T cells, or PBMCs. Deeply sampled blood TCRbeta repertoires from subjects exposed to, actively infected with, or recovered from COVID-19 were included in the dataset. The repertoires were released in a freely available public database intended as a resource for research on the immune response to SARS-CoV-2. The samples were drawn from two sources: the first 160 participants of the ongoing ImmuneRACE study, and 1,000 to 1,500 subjects contributed by 6 global collaborators. A de-identified subject ID, COVID-19 status, age in years and sex were almost always included in the sample metadata. Where available, HLA class I and class II types were taken from metadata supplied by the sample provider and were not determined by assay-based typing.

Overall study outcomes, separate from this receptor: How much clinical and demographic metadata was included differed by source and by participant, and the metadata was provided uncurated.

Collaborating institutions collected whole blood in K2EDTA tubes following their own protocols. For TCRbeta analysis, collaborators shipped samples as frozen whole blood, isolated PBMCs, or DNA extracted from either of those sample types. Between the V and J ends, shortened by 0 bases and 2 bases respectively, the junction contains 8 bases. The cysteine opens and the phenylalanine closes a CDR3 of 14 amino acids. Only CDR3 DNA is held: 42 bases, read in frame from base 1. The germline V gene gives CDR1 as SGHRS and CDR2 as YFSETQ. TCRbeta CDR3 regions were amplified from genomic DNA by means of the immunoSEQ Assay, a bias-controlled multiplex PCR. Concerning the study's data processing: The number of nucleated cells in each sample was estimated from the amplification of reference gene primers within the assay. To quantify the absolute abundance of each unique TCRbeta CDR3 rearrangement, sequence reads were collapsed and filtered. Productive Simpson clonality was computed per sample as the square root of Simpson's diversity index over productive rearrangements. Not all clones reach the TCRdb copy of this immuneACCESS table, which keeps in-frame sequences only. Checked studies attribute under half of the gap to unresolved V genes and leave the rest unexplained. V and J calls and clone size come straight from that table; D and trimming were deduced from the DNA. The sample profile shows more than 95,000 clones; around four fifths of them were found once. In total, the top ten clones hold 26% of the sample.

Specimen: peripheral blood. The TCR comes from a man aged 55 to 70 with acute or convalescent COVID-19. The rearrangement joined TRBV5-1 to TRBJ1-1, with the D gene call left open. CDR3 loop: CASSLDRTNTEAFF. The bases are TGCGCCAGCAGCTTGGACAGAACCAACACTGAAGCTTTCTTT.